Each of the 20 T cell receptor beta chains below was sequenced from the same sample in a study of T cells generated in artificial thymic organoids. Reverse primers in the TRAC or TRBC constant regions drove separate semi-nested PCRs for TCRalpha and TCRbeta. TCRdb ran MiXCR on the 5' RACE reads and lists one entry per CDR3 protein. The sample has approximately 2,500 distinct CDR3 sequences; around 10% are singletons. The sample taken for sequencing was naive CD8+ T cells from the thymus. The subset was: CD3+TCRalphabeta+CD8SP T cells; for blood, CD45RO-CCR7+ naive CD8+ T cells. The receptors stem from a human donor who gave cord blood stem cells for thymic organoid culture, a cardiac surgery patient who gave postnatal thymus, or a blood donor (not recorded which).

This clonotype is medium-sized within its sample. V and J are TRBV9 and TRBJ1-5; maybe TRBD1 (6 bases). Germline loops: CDR1 SGDLS, CDR2 YYNGEE. This CDR3 is 10 amino acids long. The germline V and J ends were trimmed by 6 bases and 12 bases, with 10 bases remaining between them. CDR3 residues: CASTPDSQHF. Here the CDR3 DNA reads TGTGCCAGCACCCCGGACAGCCAGCATTTT.

This clonotype is medium-sized in the sample. The V gene is TRBV5-6, the J gene TRBJ2-3; 9 nucleotides agree with TRBD2. V lost 4 bases, J lost 5 bases, and 11 bases stayed unmatched. The CDR3 is 16 residues long. Looked up from germline, CDR1 is SGHDT and CDR2 is YYEEEE. This chain's CDR3 is CASSGETSGVGDTQYF. For the CDR3, the DNA is TGTGCCAGCAGCGGGGAGACTAGCGGAGTGGGAGATACGCAGTATTTT.

This chain links TRBV20-1 with TRBJ2-1, with 12 bases lining up with TRBD2. This CDR3 is built from 16 residues. Germline CDR1 reads DFQATT; CDR2 reads SNEGSKA (reference sequence). The J segment lost 6 bases and the V segment lost 4 bases, leaving 10 bases of the junction unmatched. The chain's CDR3 is CSATLLAGGLPNEQFF. The CDR3 nucleotides read TGCAGTGCTACACTTCTAGCGGGAGGGCTCCCCAATGAGCAGTTCTTC.

This clonotype is deemed large. The CDR3 loop reads CASAAFPGSQETQYF. The CDR3 DNA follows: TGCGCCAGCGCCGCTTTTCCAGGGTCGCAGGAGACCCAGTACTTC. The gene calls are TRBV5-1 and TRBJ2-5; tentatively, D is TRBD1 (5 bases). V was trimmed by 7 bases and J by 5 bases, leaving 21 bases between them. This CDR3 is built from 15 residues. From germline, CDR1 is SGHRS and CDR2 YFSETQ.

This clonotype rates as medium-sized (0.01 to 0.1%). This chain connects TRBV5-1 to TRBJ2-1, with no clear D. V gave up 0 bases and J gave up 9 bases, with 4 bases separating them. Germline CDR1 SGHRS, CDR2 YFSETQ. The CDR3 is made up of 11 amino acids. The CDR3 DNA follows: TGCGCCAGCAGCTTGGGCGGTGAGCAGTTCTTC. Protein product: CASSLGGEQFF.

This clonotype is medium-sized within its sample. J is TRBJ2-5 and V is TRBV7-8; D is perhaps TRBD2 (6 bases). This CDR3 is built from 15 residues. V dropped 3 bases and J dropped 3 bases, with 14 bases sitting between them. CDR1 is SGHVS, CDR2 FQNEAQ, per germline. In DNA form, the CDR3 reads TGTGCCAGCAGCTTGGAGAGGAGGGGAAAAGAGACCCAGTACTTC. Translated, it gives CASSLERRGKETQYF.

This clonotype is medium-sized (0.01 to 0.1%) by share. This chain joins TRBV5-1 and TRBJ1-3; 8 nucleotides line up with TRBD1. The J segment lost 7 bases and the V segment lost 0 bases, leaving 9 bases of the junction unmatched. The CDR3 covers 16 residues. The germline V gene encodes CDR1 SGHRS and CDR2 YFSETQ. CDR3 nucleotides: TGCGCCAGCAGCTTGGATCGCCAGGGGGCATTGAACACCATATATTTT. It encodes CASSLDRQGALNTIYF. Full variable domain (rest looked up from reference TRBV5-1 and TRBJ1-3): KAGVTQTPRYLIKTRGQQVTLSCSPISGHRSVSWYQQTPGQGLQFLFEYFSETQRNKGNFPGRFSGRQFSNSRSEMNVSTLELGDSALYLCASSLDRQGALNTIYFGEGSWLTVV.

The chain uses TRBV24-1 and TRBJ1-5, with D possibly TRBD1 on 5 matching bases. CDR3 length: 17 amino acids. Per germline, CDR1 KGHDR and CDR2 SFDVKD. V was shortened by 2 bases and J by 0 bases, with 13 bases between the two germline ends. CDR3 DNA: TGTGCCACCAGTGATTCCGGCGGGGACTATAGCAATCAGCCCCAGCATTTT. This gives the protein CATSDSGGDYSNQPQHF.

By its share, this clonotype is medium-sized. This chain's CDR3 is CASNGPGMYEQYF. The CDR3, as DNA: TGTGCCAGTAATGGGCCAGGGATGTACGAGCAGTACTTC. The chain is built from TRBV19 and TRBJ2-7; tentative D call: TRBD1 (5 bases). The V gene's germline CDR1 is LNHDA and CDR2 SQIVND (reference sequence). The CDR3 has 13 residues. V gave up 7 bases and J gave up 4 bases, with 14 bases separating them.

By sample share, this clonotype is medium-sized (0.01 to 0.1%). V gene TRBV20-1 combines with J gene TRBJ2-5; D is possibly TRBD2 (6 bases). The V gene lost 3 bases and the J gene lost 4 bases, with 18 bases spanning the gap. CDR1 is DFQATT and CDR2 is SNEGSKA in the germline V gene (reference sequence). The CDR3 is made up of 15 amino acids. The CDR3 reads CSASSLQGGPETQYF. CDR3 coding DNA: TGCAGTGCTAGCTCCCTGCAGGGAGGACCAGAGACCCAGTACTTC.

By share, this clonotype counts as medium-sized (0.01 to 0.1%). The rearrangement joins TRBV7-9 to TRBJ2-1, with D perhaps TRBD1 or TRBD2 (5 bases each). Germline V gene data show CDR1 as SEHNR and CDR2 as FQNEAQ (reference sequence). CDR3 size: 14 residues. With 4 bases removed from V and 4 bases from J, the gap between germline ends came to 11 bases. The chain's CDR3 is CASSWEQGYNEQFF. CDR3 nucleotides: TGTGCCAGCAGCTGGGAGCAGGGATACAATGAGCAGTTCTTC.

This clonotype was detected only a few times. The V gene is TRBV15, the J gene TRBJ1-1, with a weak D call TRBD1 (6 bases). Trimming took off 2 bases at V and 1 base at J, with 14 bases between the two ends. CDR3 length: 16 amino acids. Germline CDR1 LNHNV, CDR2 YYDKDF (reference sequence). CDR3 amino acids: CATSRISGTSNTEAFF. DNA for the CDR3: TGTGCCACCAGCAGAATCTCCGGGACATCGAACACTGAAGCTTTCTTT.

The chain couples TRBV27 to TRBJ1-2, with 7 bases identical to TRBD1. This CDR3 is 15 amino acids long. V lost 3 bases and J lost 4; bases outside the gene matches: 8. The germline CDR1 and CDR2 sequences are MNHEY and SMNVEV (reference sequence). CDR3 sequence (DNA): TGTGCCAGCAGTTTGATAGGGGGCGCGAGCTATGGCTACACCTTC. Protein product: CASSLIGGASYGYTF.

A note on this clonotype: A clone one base away is much larger, so this may be a read error. V and J are TRBV24-1 and TRBJ1-2, with D possibly being TRBD1 (5 bases). Germline CDR1 reads KGHDR; CDR2 reads SFDVKD. The CDR3 spans 14 residues. The ends were cut back, 6 bases at V and 7 bases at J, with 17 bases in the middle. CDR3 coding DNA: TGTGCCACCAGTCCCGGGGGACCAACCTGTGGCTACACCTTC. It translates to CATSPGGPTCGYTF.

This clonotype is classed as medium-sized. The chain uses TRBV5-1 and TRBJ2-1; the match to TRBD2 covers 9 bases. The germline V gene has CDR1 SGHRS and CDR2 YFSETQ. The CDR3 contains 15 residues. The J segment lost 8 bases and the V segment lost 4 bases, leaving 10 bases of the junction unmatched. The CDR3 DNA sequence: TGCGCCAGCAGCCCTACGTCTAGCGGGGTCCATGAGCAGTTCTTC. As protein: CASSPTSSGVHEQFF.

By share, this clonotype counts as medium-sized (0.01 to 0.1%). The gene calls are TRBV4-1 and TRBJ2-1; no definite D call. V was trimmed by 0 bases and J by 10 bases, leaving 10 bases between them. CDR1 is MGHRA, CDR2 YSYEKL, per germline. The CDR3 contains 13 residues. The CDR3 nucleotides are TGCGCCAGCAGCCAAGAATATGTAGGGGAGCAGTTCTTC. This translates into CASSQEYVGEQFF.

By share of the sample, this clonotype is medium-sized. This chain links TRBV6-5 with TRBJ1-5, with 11 bases aligning to TRBD1. This CDR3 is 16 amino acids long. Germline V CDR1 and CDR2: MNHEY, SVGAGI. V gave up 5 bases and J gave up 5 bases; unmatched junction bases: 8. The CDR3 sequence: CASSASGQGGDQPQHF. The CDR3 region has the DNA TGTGCCAGCAGTGCATCGGGACAGGGGGGAGATCAGCCCCAGCATTTT.

There are a few counts of this clonotype. The rearrangement links TRBV4-1 to TRBJ2-1; D could derive from TRBD1 or TRBD2 (6 bases each). The CDR3 is 19 residues long. The V end lost 0 bases, the J end lost 7 bases, and 25 bases lay between the germline ends. Per germline, CDR1 MGHRA and CDR2 YSYEKL. The CDR3 loop reads CASSQDLGGGSFEGNEQFF. In nucleotides, the CDR3 is TGCGCCAGCAGCCAAGATTTGGGGGGCGGAAGCTTTGAGGGTAATGAGCAGTTCTTC.

The chain recombines TRBV28 with TRBJ2-5; 7 bases align to TRBD2. This CDR3 region has 17 residues. The germline gives CDR1 MDHEN, CDR2 SYDVKM. V dropped 2 bases and J dropped 4; count of bases not matched to a gene: 13. CDR3: CASSLGREFRVLETQYF. DNA for the CDR3: TGTGCCAGCAGTTTAGGGCGGGAGTTCAGGGTACTAGAGACCCAGTACTTC.

This clonotype has just one count. This chain uses TRBV10-1 with TRBJ2-7, with a possible D match to TRBD1 (5 bases). This CDR3 has 12 amino acids. Deletions cut 5 bases from V and 5 bases from J, with 10 bases between. Germline V gene sequence: CDR1 WNHNN, CDR2 SYGVQD (reference sequence). This CDR3 is CASSPGNHEQYF. As DNA, the CDR3 is TGCGCCAGCAGTCCAGGGAACCACGAGCAGTACTTC.